This TCR beta chain was captured in a study of blood T cell repertoires in COVID-19 (dated by TCRdb to the early 2020s). In terms of the full investigation: Collaborator samples came from the United States, Italy and Spain and covered acute and convalescent phases of COVID-19. The prospective study material was composed of cDNA or gDNA derived from T cells, B-cell-depleted T cells, or PBMCs. Subjects who had been exposed to COVID-19, were actively infected with it, or had recovered from it provided the deeply sampled blood TCRbeta repertoires that made up the dataset. The repertoires were made available in a free public database intended to serve as a resource for research on the immune response to SARS-CoV-2. Samples came from the ongoing ImmuneRACE study (first 160 participants) plus 1,254 subjects from 6 global collaborators. The sample metadata nearly always contained a de-identified subject ID, COVID-19 status, age in years and sex. Where HLA class I and class II types were available, the types were taken from metadata supplied by the sample provider, not from assay-based typing.

Including the terminal cysteine and phenylalanine, the CDR3 comprises 13 residues. This entry keeps only the CDR3 DNA: 39 bases, framed from base 1. CDR1 ENHRY and CDR2 SYGVKD were looked up in the germline V gene. At one collaborating source in Seattle, patients were enrolled during active infection and were followed longitudinally through the course of disease. Collaborating institutions collected whole blood in K2EDTA tubes following their own protocols. For TCRbeta analysis, collaborators shipped samples as frozen whole blood, isolated PBMCs, or DNA extracted from either of those sample types. The immunoSEQ Assay, a bias-controlled multiplex PCR, was used to amplify TCRbeta CDR3 regions from genomic DNA. Concerning the study's data processing: Nucleated cell counts per sample were estimated from amplification of reference gene primers within the assay. To quantify the absolute abundance of each unique TCRbeta CDR3 rearrangement, sequence reads were collapsed and filtered. For each sample, productive Simpson clonality was calculated as the square root of Simpson's diversity index over productive rearrangements. Drawn from immuneACCESS, this table holds only the in-frame rearrangements with V and J called that TCRdb kept. Clones are partly lost; checked studies trace under half to an unresolved V gene and leave the rest unexplained. V, J and clone size were drawn from that table, and D and trimming were deduced from the DNA. For this sample the table gives about 76,000 clones, of which 70% to 90% were detected only once. Roughly 9.7% of the sample lies in the top ten.

Overall study results and their limits: The amount of clinical and demographic metadata varied by source and participant and was provided uncurated.

A note on this clone: This clone's antigen is unknown. An end of the junction differs from the germline gene, which may be a read error.

Sequencing used peripheral blood. The clonotype originates from a man aged 55 to 70 with COVID-19, enrolled during active disease. The chain is made from TRBV10-3 and TRBJ1-6; the D segment cannot be called with confidence. The sequenced DNA: TGTGCCGTCAGGAGCTCCTATAATTCACCCCTCCACTTT. The encoded protein is CAVRSSYNSPLHF.